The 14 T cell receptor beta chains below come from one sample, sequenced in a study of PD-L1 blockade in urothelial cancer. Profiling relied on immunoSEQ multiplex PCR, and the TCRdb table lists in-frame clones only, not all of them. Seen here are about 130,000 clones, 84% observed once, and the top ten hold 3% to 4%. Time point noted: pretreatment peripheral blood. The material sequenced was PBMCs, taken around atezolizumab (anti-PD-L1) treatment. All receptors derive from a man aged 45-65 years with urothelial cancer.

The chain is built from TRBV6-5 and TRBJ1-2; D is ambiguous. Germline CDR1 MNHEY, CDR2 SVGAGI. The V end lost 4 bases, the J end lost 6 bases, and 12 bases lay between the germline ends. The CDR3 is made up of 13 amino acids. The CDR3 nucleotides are TGTGCCAGCAGTTCTCAGCTCGGAGATGGCTACACCTTC. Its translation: CASSSQLGDGYTF.

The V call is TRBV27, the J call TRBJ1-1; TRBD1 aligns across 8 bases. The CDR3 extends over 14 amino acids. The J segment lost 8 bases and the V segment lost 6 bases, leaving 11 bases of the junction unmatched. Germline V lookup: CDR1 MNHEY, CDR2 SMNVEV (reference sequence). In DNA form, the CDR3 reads TGTGCCAGCAGGAGTACAGGGGGGGACGAGGAAGCTTTCTTT. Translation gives CASRSTGGDEEAFF.

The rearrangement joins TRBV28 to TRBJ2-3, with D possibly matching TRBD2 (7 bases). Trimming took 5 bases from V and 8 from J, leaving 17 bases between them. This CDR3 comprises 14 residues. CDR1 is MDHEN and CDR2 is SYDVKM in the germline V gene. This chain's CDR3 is CASSPIGGAVTQYF. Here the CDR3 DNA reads TGTGCCAGCAGTCCCATAGGGGGGGCGGTTACGCAGTATTTT.

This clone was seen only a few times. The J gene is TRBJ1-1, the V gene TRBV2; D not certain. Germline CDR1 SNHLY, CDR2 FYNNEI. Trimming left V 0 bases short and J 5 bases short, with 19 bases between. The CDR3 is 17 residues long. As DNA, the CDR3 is TGTGCCAGCAGTGAAGCGCGATCCCGCGGGGTCGGGACTGAAGCTTTCTTT. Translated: CASSEARSRGVGTEAFF.

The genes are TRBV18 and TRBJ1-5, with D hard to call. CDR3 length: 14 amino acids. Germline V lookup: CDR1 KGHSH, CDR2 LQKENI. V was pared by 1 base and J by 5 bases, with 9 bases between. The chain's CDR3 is CASSPLGSDQPQHF. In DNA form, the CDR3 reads TGTGCCAGCTCACCACTCGGGAGCGATCAGCCCCAGCATTTT.

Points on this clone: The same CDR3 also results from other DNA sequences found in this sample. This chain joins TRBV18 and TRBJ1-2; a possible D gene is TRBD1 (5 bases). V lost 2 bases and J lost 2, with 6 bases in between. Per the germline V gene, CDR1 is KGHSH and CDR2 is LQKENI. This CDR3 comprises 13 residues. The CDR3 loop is CASSPDRNYGYTF. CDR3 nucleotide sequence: TGTGCCAGCTCACCAGACAGAAACTATGGCTACACCTTC.

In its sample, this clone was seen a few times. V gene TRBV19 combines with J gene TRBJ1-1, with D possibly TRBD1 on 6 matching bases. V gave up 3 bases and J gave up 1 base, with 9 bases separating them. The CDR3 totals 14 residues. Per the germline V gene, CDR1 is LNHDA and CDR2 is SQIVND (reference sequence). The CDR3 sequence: CASSIGTTNTEAFF. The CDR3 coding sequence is TGTGCCAGTAGTATTGGGACAACGAACACTGAAGCTTTCTTT.

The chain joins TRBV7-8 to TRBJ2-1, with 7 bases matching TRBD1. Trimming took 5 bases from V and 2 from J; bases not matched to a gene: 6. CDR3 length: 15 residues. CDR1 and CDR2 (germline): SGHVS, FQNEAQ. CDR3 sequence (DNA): TGTGCCAGCAGCCGAGGGGGACAGACCTACAATGAGCAGTTCTTC. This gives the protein CASSRGGQTYNEQFF.

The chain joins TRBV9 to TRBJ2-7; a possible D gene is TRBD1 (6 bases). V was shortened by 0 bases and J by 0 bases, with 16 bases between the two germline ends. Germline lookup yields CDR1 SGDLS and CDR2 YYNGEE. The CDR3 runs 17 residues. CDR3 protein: CASSVGPTPGVSYEQYF. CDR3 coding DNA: TGTGCCAGCAGCGTAGGGCCAACGCCAGGGGTCTCCTACGAGCAGTACTTC.

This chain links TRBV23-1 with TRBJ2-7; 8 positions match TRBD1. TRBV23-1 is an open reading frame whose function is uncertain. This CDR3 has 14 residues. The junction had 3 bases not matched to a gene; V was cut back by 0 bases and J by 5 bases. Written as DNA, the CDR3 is TGCGCCAGCAGTCAATCGGACAGGGCCAACGAGCAGTACTTC. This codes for CASSQSDRANEQYF.

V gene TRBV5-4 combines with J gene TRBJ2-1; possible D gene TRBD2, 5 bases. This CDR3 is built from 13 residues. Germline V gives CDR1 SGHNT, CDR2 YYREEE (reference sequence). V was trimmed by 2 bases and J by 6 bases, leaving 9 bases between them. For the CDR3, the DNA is TGTGCCAGCAGCTTATGGACTTCCAATGAGCAGTTCTTC. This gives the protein CASSLWTSNEQFF.

CDR3 nucleotide sequence: TGTGCCAGCTCACCAGAGGGCAGGGGCTACGAGCAGTACTTC. It specifies CASSPEGRGYEQYF. V and J are TRBV18 and TRBJ2-7, with D maybe TRBD1 (6 bases). The V and J ends lost 2 bases and 3 bases respectively, with 11 bases between them. The germline gives CDR1 KGHSH, CDR2 LQKENI. The CDR3 length is 14 residues. The variable domain in full, completed from reference TRBV18 and TRBJ2-7, reads NAGVMQNPRHLVRRRGQEARLRCSPMKGHSHVYWYRQLPEEGLKFMVYLQKENIIDESGMPKERFSAEFPKEGPSILRIQQVVRGDSAAYFCASSPEGRGYEQYFGPGTRLTVT.

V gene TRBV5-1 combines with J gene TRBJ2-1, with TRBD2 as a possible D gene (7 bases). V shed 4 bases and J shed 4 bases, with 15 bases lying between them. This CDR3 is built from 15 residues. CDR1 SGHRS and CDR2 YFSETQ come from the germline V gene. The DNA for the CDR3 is TGCGCCAGCAGCCGGGGGGCTAGCAGTTACAATGAGCAGTTCTTC. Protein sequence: CASSRGASSYNEQFF.

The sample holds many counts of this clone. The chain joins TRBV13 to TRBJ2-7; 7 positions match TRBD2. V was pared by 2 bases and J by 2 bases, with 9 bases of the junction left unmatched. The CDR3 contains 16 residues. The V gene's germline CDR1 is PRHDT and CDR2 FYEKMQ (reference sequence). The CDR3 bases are TGTGCCAGCAGCTTATCCCGCGGACTAGGGACCTACGAGCAGTACTTC. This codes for CASSLSRGLGTYEQYF.